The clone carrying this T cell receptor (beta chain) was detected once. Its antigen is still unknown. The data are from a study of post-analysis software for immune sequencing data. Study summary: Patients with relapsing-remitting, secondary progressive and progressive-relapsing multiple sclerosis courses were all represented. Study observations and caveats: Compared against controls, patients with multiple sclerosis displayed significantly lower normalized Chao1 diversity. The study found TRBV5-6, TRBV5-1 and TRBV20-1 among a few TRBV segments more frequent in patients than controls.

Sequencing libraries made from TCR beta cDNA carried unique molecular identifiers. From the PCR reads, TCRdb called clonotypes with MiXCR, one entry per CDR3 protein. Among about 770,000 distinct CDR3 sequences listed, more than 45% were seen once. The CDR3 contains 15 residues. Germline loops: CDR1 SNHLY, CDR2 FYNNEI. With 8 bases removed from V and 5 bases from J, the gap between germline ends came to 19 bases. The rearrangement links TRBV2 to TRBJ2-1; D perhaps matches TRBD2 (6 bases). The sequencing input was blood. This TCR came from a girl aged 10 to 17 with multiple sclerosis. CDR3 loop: CASRAGSRTDNEQFF. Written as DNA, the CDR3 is TGTGCCAGCCGCGCGGGGAGTCGGACCGACAATGAGCAGTTCTTC.